This TCR beta chain was observed in a study of cytomegalovirus exposure and HLA in healthy donors. Regarding the study as a whole: Altogether, some 170 TCR beta chains were recorded as cytomegalovirus-associated. What TCR beta sequences reportedly achieved was accurate prediction of HLA-A and HLA-B alleles in most subjects. According to an earlier analysis, most TCR beta V segments yielded productive rearrangements about 90% or about 30% of the time.

Of note for this clone: Its antigen is unknown.

The PCR was carried out with 60 Vbeta primers and 13 Jbeta primers. Clones were read by immunoSEQ multiplex PCR, and TCRdb kept only the in-frame ones, dropping some. Of about 92,000 clones listed, 84% are singletons. Germline CDR1 is MDHEN and CDR2 is SYDVKM. V was shortened by 5 bases and J by 2 bases, with 14 bases between the two germline ends. The CDR3 spans 15 residues. Sequencing was carried out using PBMCs. This chain links TRBV28 with TRBJ2-3, with D unresolved. The clonotype comes from a woman aged 18-29 years in good health and CMV-seropositive. In DNA form, the CDR3 reads TGTGCCAGCAGTAGAGGAGCTTCCTACACAGATACGCAGTATTTT. As protein: CASSRGASYTDTQYF.